The T cell receptor beta chain under discussion was sequenced for a study of beta chain features in type 1 diabetes. Study results and caveats: Insertions at VDJ junctions were less frequent in type 1 diabetes patients. These patients also deleted more nucleotides at the same junctions. TCRB CDR3 length was moderately but significantly reduced in all four CD4+ subsets of Type 1 diabetes patients.

About this clone: Its antigen is undetermined.

CDR1 and CDR2 from the germline V gene are SGHRS and YFSETQ. CDR3 length: 15 residues. The V end was cut by 0 bases, the J end by 3 bases, with 12 bases between. Expressed TCRB transcripts got sequenced, as all isolated RNA was reverse transcribed. The table came from immunoSEQ multiplex PCR; TCRdb's copy has only in-frame clones and leaves some out. This sample yields approximately 170,000 clones, of which roughly 7.1% are seen a single time; 0.94% belongs to the top ten. Sequencing input: central memory CD4+ T cells from blood. The chain uses TRBV5-1 and TRBJ1-1; a possible D gene is TRBD1 (6 bases). The receptor was isolated from a woman aged 40 to 55 with type 1 diabetes. The CDR3 nucleotides read TGCGCCAGCAGCTTGGCCGGGGGGGCGGACACTGAAGCTTTCTTT. Its protein product is CASSLAGGADTEAFF.